The rows below give T cell receptor beta chains drawn from one sample of a study of cytomegalovirus exposure and HLA in healthy donors. Only in-frame clones appear in the TCRdb table, and some are missing; sequencing was by immunoSEQ multiplex PCR. Found here are over 150,000 clones, about four fifths of them singletons; the top ten hold 13%. Sequenced material: PBMCs. The receptors stem from a woman aged 50 to 65 in good health and CMV-seronegative. Both conserved end residues are part of each CDR3. D genes are given only for firm matches. A clone size is listed for some rows: how often the clone was seen (once, few, many), or a class if it is expanded.

clone_size j_call v_call d_call cdr3_aa cdr3_nt
few TRBJ1-1 TRBV10-3 TRBD1 CAISDSDRGLLGTEAFF TGTGCCATCAGTGATTCAGACAGGGGGCTACTTGGGACTGAAGCTTTCTTT
. TRBJ1-4 TRBV30 TRBD1 CAWSAGTGLNEKLFF TGTGCCTGGAGTGCTGGGACAGGGCTAAATGAAAAACTGTTTTTT
. TRBJ2-3 TRBV7-9 . CASSLAGSSITDTQYF TGTGCCAGCAGCTTAGCGGGGAGCAGTATCACAGATACGCAGTATTTT
. TRBJ2-5 TRBV13 . CASSHSREKETQYF TGTGCCAGCAGCCATTCGAGGGAGAAAGAGACCCAGTACTTC
. TRBJ1-2 TRBV5-6 . CASSLDRAVTGYTF TGTGCCAGCAGCTTGGACAGGGCGGTCACTGGCTACACCTTC
. TRBJ2-5 TRBV5-1 TRBD2 CASSVVGAGQETQYF TGCGCCAGCAGCGTGGTGGGAGCGGGACAAGAGACCCAGTACTTC
once TRBJ2-3 TRBV9 . CASSVWSGSTDTQYF TGTGCCAGCAGCGTATGGAGTGGAAGCACAGATACGCAGTATTTT
. TRBJ1-2 TRBV7-9 TRBD1 CASSQGAGGYTF TGTGCCAGCAGCCAGGGGGCGGGCGGCTACACCTTC
few TRBJ1-3 TRBV7-4 . CASSLERVENTIYF TGTGCCAGCAGCTTGGAACGGGTGGAAAACACCATATATTTT
once TRBJ1-5 TRBV6-6 . CASSYRAGNQPQHF TGTGCCAGCAGTTATAGGGCAGGGAATCAGCCCCAGCATTTT
. TRBJ2-7 TRBV19 TRBD2 CASSTQAGDYEQYF TGTGCCAGTAGTACTCAAGCGGGAGACTACGAGCAGTACTTC
. TRBJ2-3 TRBV2 . CASSGFPPDNTQYF TGTGCCAGCAGTGGGTTTCCCCCCGACAATACGCAGTATTTT
. TRBJ1-4 TRBV6-1 TRBD1 CASRDRGTNEKLFF TGTGCCAGCAGGGACAGGGGAACTAATGAAAAACTGTTTTTT
few TRBJ2-7 TRBV30 TRBD1 CAWSRGRNEQYF TGTGCCTGGAGCAGGGGGCGGAACGAGCAGTACTTC
. TRBJ2-7 TRBV5-4 TRBD1 CASSLRDRGSYEQYF TGTGCCAGCAGCTTGCGGGACAGGGGTTCCTACGAGCAGTACTTC
once TRBJ2-5 TRBV5-8 . CASRGSGETQYF TGTGCCAGCCGGGGCAGCGGGGAGACCCAGTACTTC
. TRBJ2-1 TRBV19 TRBD2 CASSQYGRTGEQFF TGTGCCAGTAGCCAGTACGGGAGGACTGGGGAGCAGTTCTTC
few TRBJ1-1 TRBV5-1 . CASSLDPTRAEAFF TGCGCCAGCAGCTTGGATCCTACCAGGGCTGAAGCTTTCTTT
. TRBJ1-3 TRBV5-6 . CASSLGRGNTIYF TGTGCCAGCAGCTTGGGCCGGGGAAACACCATATATTTT
. TRBJ1-5 TRBV19 . CASSALDRGSGQPQHF TGTGCCAGTAGTGCTCTAGACAGAGGCAGTGGTCAGCCCCAGCATTTT
. TRBJ2-3 TRBV4-1 TRBD2 CASSQARTSGGASQYF TGCGCCAGCAGCCAAGCCAGGACTAGCGGGGGGGCTTCGCAGTATTTT
. TRBJ1-2 TRBV28 TRBD1 CASQTGKSLWYTF TGTGCCAGCCAGACAGGGAAGTCCTTGTGGTACACCTTC
. TRBJ2-5 TRBV4-1 TRBD1 CASSQEGGTGKTQYF TGCGCCAGCAGCCAAGAGGGGGGGACAGGGAAGACCCAGTACTTC
. TRBJ1-6 TRBV19 TRBD1 CASSPRTGLTSPLHF TGTGCCAGTAGTCCCCGGACAGGGCTTACTTCACCCCTCCACTTT
. TRBJ2-3 TRBV13 TRBD2 CASSLPTSTSTDTQYF TGTGCCAGCAGCTTGCCGACTAGCACAAGCACAGATACGCAGTATTTT
. TRBJ1-1 TRBV19 . CASSISGNTEAFF TGTGCCAGTAGTATTTCGGGGAACACTGAAGCTTTCTTT
. TRBJ1-4 TRBV5-1 . CASSSRPGDEKLFF TGCGCCAGCAGCTCCAGACCGGGTGATGAAAAACTGTTTTTT
. TRBJ1-1 TRBV21-1 . CASSKGGDGGGGTEAFF TGTGCCAGCAGCAAAGGGGGAGACGGGGGCGGGGGGACTGAAGCTTTCTTT
. TRBJ2-3 TRBV5-6 TRBD1 CASSFPGQGGTDTQYF TGTGCCAGCAGTTTTCCGGGACAGGGCGGAACAGATACGCAGTATTTT
. TRBJ1-6 TRBV5-6 TRBD1 CASSSGTGASPLHF TGTGCCAGCAGCTCAGGGACAGGGGCCTCACCCCTCCACTTT
. TRBJ2-7 TRBV27 . CASSYRYYSYEQYF TGTGCCAGCAGTTACAGGTACTACTCCTACGAGCAGTACTTC
. TRBJ2-3 TRBV14 TRBD2 CASSRFIAGSADTQYF TGTGCCAGCAGCCGGTTCATAGCGGGAAGTGCAGATACGCAGTATTTT
. TRBJ2-7 TRBV6-5 . CASSYGDTSEQYF TGTGCCAGCAGTTACGGGGACACCTCCGAGCAGTACTTC
. TRBJ2-7 TRBV4-3 . CASSPRLGSYEQYF TGCGCCAGCAGCCCCAGACTGGGCTCCTACGAGCAGTACTTC
. TRBJ2-3 TRBV6-4 . CASSEVAGGSTDTQYF TGTGCCAGCAGTGAAGTTGCAGGAGGAAGCACAGATACGCAGTATTTT
once TRBJ1-2 TRBV28 TRBD1 CAIPKDRGGDYGYTF TGTGCCATCCCAAAGGACAGGGGAGGGGACTATGGCTACACCTTC
once TRBJ2-7 TRBV4-2 . CASSRIVGARNEQYF TGTGCCAGCAGCCGAATTGTGGGGGCGAGGAACGAGCAGTACTTC
. TRBJ1-2 TRBV6-1 . CASREDSLYGYTF TGTGCCAGCAGGGAGGACAGCCTCTATGGCTACACCTTC
. TRBJ1-1 TRBV15 . CATSRDGRGDTEAFF TGTGCCACCAGCAGAGACGGGAGGGGTGACACTGAAGCTTTCTTT
. TRBJ2-7 TRBV19 TRBD1 CASSPGQSYEQYF TGTGCCAGTAGTCCGGGACAGTCCTACGAGCAGTACTTC
. TRBJ1-4 TRBV7-2 TRBD1 CASSQGTANEKLFF TGTGCCAGCAGCCAGGGGACAGCCAATGAAAAACTGTTTTTT
. TRBJ2-5 TRBV4-2 . CASSQDARVGKTQYF TGTGCCAGCAGCCAAGATGCCAGGGTGGGGAAGACCCAGTACTTC
. TRBJ2-3 TRBV4-1 TRBD1 CASSQVTGGDADTQYF TGCGCCAGCAGCCAAGTGACAGGGGGGGATGCAGATACGCAGTATTTT
. TRBJ1-2 TRBV4-1 . CASSPHGGARGYTF TGCGCCAGCAGCCCCCACGGGGGGGCGCGGGGCTACACCTTC
few TRBJ2-2 TRBV5-6 . CASSLSLVRGNTGELFF TGTGCCAGCAGCTTGTCCTTGGTGAGAGGGAACACCGGGGAGCTGTTTTTT
. TRBJ2-5 TRBV19 TRBD1 CASSIRQGVWETQYF TGTGCCAGTAGTATAAGGCAGGGGGTGTGGGAGACCCAGTACTTC
. TRBJ2-3 TRBV5-1 . CASSFDGTSSTDTQYF TGCGCCAGCAGCTTTGATGGGACTTCTAGCACAGATACGCAGTATTTT
. TRBJ2-3 TRBV7-2 . CASSLGADTQYF TGCGCCAGCAGCTTAGGGGCCGATACGCAGTATTTT
. TRBJ1-2 TRBV4-1 TRBD1 CASRGQGKNYGYTF TGCGCCAGCAGAGGACAGGGGAAAAACTATGGCTACACCTTC
. TRBJ2-1 TRBV7-2 . CASSSESYLQQFF TGTGCCAGCAGCTCCGAGTCATATCTACAGCAGTTCTTC
. TRBJ2-6 TRBV5-6 . CASSLGSSGANVLTF TGTGCCAGCAGCTTGGGGAGCTCTGGGGCCAACGTCCTGACTTTC
. TRBJ2-7 TRBV27 TRBD2 CASRSWTSGSYEQYF TGTGCCAGCAGATCTTGGACTAGCGGGTCCTACGAGCAGTACTTC
. TRBJ2-7 TRBV7-2 . CASSRSGGTVSYEQYF TGTGCCAGCAGCCGTAGTGGGGGGACAGTCTCCTACGAGCAGTACTTC
. TRBJ2-7 TRBV7-7 TRBD1 CASSLLGQGVDEQYF TGTGCCAGCAGCTTATTAGGACAGGGTGTCGACGAGCAGTACTTC
. TRBJ2-7 TRBV19 TRBD1 CASGPGQGLEQYF TGTGCCAGCGGCCCCGGACAGGGACTCGAGCAGTACTTC
. TRBJ2-5 TRBV6-1 TRBD2 CASRRAGVKETQYF TGTGCCAGCAGAAGAGCGGGAGTCAAGGAGACCCAGTACTTC
. TRBJ1-2 TRBV5-1 TRBD1 CASSLGTGGGYGYTF TGCGCCAGCAGCTTGGGGACAGGGGGAGGCTATGGCTACACCTTC